The clone carrying this T cell receptor beta chain showed up many times. What it binds is unknown. TCRdb recomputed calls from the RT-PCR reads with MiXCR, one row per CDR3 protein. The sample shows 430,000 or so distinct CDR3 sequences, 10% to 11% of them seen only once. This sample stems from a study of response to subunit inactivated influenza vaccine. The germline CDR1 and CDR2 sequences are LNHNV and YYDKDF (reference sequence). V lost 3 bases to trimming and J lost 5 bases, with 16 bases between them. The CDR3 has 15 residues. General study results and limits: New T cells are recruited in small numbers by each seasonal influenza vaccination, according to the authors' suggestion.

The chain employs TRBV15 and TRBJ2-5; maybe TRBD1 (7 bases). This TCR came from a man in his fifties or sixties who received an inactivated influenza vaccine. The material was PBMCs from blood, obtained 45 days after vaccination. CDR3 coding DNA: TGTGCCACCAGCAGCGGCGGGACAGCCTGGGAGACCCAGTACTTC. Protein: CATSSGGTAWETQYF.